The source of this TCR beta chain is a study of blood T cell repertoires in COVID-19. Background on the study: Samples representing acute and convalescent COVID-19 were sourced from the United States, Italy and Spain. PBMCs, B-cell-depleted T cells, or T cells provided the cDNA or gDNA that made up the material.

The CDR3 is made up of 14 amino acids. Original processing notes: Reference gene primer amplification gave estimated nucleated cell counts. The method was immunoSEQ multiplex PCR; TCRdb's version includes in-frame clones alone and lacks a portion of them. V, J and clone size are taken as reported in that table, and D and trimming were inferred from the DNA itself. Found here are roughly 190,000 clones, around 94% of them singletons; the top ten hold roughly 0.76%. Sample: peripheral blood. The J gene is TRBJ1-5, the V gene TRBV21-1. TRBV21-1 is flagged as a pseudogene. The receptor's source is a man aged 25-45 years with COVID-19, enrolled during active disease. CDR3 sequence reads: CASSNSASNQPQHF. CDR3 sequence (DNA): TGTGCCAGCAGCAATAGCGCTAGCAATCAGCCCCAGCATTTT.